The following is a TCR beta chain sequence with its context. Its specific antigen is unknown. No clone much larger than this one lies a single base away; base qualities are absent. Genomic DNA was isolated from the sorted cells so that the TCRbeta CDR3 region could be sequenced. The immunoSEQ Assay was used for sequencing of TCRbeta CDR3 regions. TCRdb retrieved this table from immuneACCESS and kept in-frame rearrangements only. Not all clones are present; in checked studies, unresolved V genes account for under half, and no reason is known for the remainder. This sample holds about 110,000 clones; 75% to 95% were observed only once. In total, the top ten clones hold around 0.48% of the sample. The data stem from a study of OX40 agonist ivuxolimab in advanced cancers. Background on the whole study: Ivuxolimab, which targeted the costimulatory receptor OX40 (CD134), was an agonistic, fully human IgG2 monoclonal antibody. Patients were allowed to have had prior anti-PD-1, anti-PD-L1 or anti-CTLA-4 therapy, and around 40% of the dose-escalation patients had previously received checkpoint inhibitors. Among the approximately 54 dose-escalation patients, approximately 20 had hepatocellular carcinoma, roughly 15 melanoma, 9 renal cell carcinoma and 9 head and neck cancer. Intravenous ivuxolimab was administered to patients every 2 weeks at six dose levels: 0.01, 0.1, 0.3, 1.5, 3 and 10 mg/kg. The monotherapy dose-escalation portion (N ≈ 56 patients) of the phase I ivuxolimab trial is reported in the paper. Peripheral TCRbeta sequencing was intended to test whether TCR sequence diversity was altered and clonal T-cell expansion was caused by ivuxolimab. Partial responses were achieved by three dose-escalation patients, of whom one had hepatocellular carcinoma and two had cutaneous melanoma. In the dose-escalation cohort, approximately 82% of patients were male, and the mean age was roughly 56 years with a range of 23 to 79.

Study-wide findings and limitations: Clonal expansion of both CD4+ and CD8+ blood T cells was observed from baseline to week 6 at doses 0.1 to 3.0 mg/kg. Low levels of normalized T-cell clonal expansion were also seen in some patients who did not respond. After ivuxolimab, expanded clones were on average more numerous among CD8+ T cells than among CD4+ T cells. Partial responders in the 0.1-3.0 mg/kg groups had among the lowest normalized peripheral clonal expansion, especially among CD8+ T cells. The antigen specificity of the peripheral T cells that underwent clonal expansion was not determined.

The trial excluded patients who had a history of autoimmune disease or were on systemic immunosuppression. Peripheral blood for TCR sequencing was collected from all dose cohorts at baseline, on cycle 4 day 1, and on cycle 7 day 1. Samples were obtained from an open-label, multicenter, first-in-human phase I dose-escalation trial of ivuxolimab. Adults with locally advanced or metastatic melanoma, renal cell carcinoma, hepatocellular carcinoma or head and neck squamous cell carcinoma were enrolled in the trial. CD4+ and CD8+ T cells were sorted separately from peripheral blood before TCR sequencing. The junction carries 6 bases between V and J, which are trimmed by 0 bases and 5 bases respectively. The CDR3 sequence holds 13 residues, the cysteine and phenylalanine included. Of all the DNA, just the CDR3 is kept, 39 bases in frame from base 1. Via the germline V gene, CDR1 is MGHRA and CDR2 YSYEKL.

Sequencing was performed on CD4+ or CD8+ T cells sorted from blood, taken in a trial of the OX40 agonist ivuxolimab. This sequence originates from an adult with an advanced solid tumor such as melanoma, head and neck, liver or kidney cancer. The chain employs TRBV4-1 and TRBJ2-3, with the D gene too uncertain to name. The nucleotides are TGCGCCAGCAGCCAAGATCCGGGAGATACGCAGTATTTT. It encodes CASSQDPGDTQYF.